One and the same sample provided the 20 T cell receptor beta chains below, sequenced in a study of cytomegalovirus exposure and HLA in healthy donors. The PCR used 60 Vbeta and 13 Jbeta primers. Sequenced by immunoSEQ multiplex PCR; TCRdb stores in-frame clones only, minus some. The sample includes roughly 130,000 clones, roughly three fifths of them seen just once. The sample taken for sequencing was PBMCs. Every receptor here comes from a woman aged 55-69 years in good health and CMV-seronegative.

This clone was seen repeatedly, ten times or more. This chain links TRBV9 with TRBJ2-7; 12 nucleotides line up with TRBD1. The CDR3 consists of 15 residues. Per the germline V gene, CDR1 is SGDLS and CDR2 is YYNGEE. J was trimmed by 6 bases and V by 4 bases; bases with no gene match: 8. The CDR3 DNA sequence: TGTGCCAGCAGCCCCTCCGGGACAGGGGGCGGCGAGCAGTACTTC. Protein sequence: CASSPSGTGGGEQYF.

V usage is TRBV28 and J usage is TRBJ1-5; 10 nucleotides align to TRBD1. CDR1 is MDHEN and CDR2 is SYDVKM in the germline V gene. V trimming: 6 bases; J trimming: 2 bases; junction bases outside the gene matches: 4. This CDR3 region has 15 residues. CDR3 region: CASRQTGGGNQPQHF. The CDR3 DNA follows: TGTGCCAGCAGACAGACAGGGGGCGGCAATCAGCCCCAGCATTTT. The full variable domain, completed using reference TRBV28 and TRBJ1-5, is DVKVTQSSRYLVKRTGEKVFLECVQDMDHENMFWYRQDPGLGLRLIYFSYDVKMKEKGDIPEGYSVSREKKERFSLILESASTNQTSMYLCASRQTGGGNQPQHFGDGTRLSIL.

The rearrangement joins TRBV27 to TRBJ2-1, with D unresolved. Deletions cut 6 bases from V and 7 bases from J, with 4 bases between. The CDR3 loop spans 10 amino acids. Per the germline V gene, CDR1 is MNHEY and CDR2 is SMNVEV (reference sequence). The CDR3 DNA sequence: TGTGCCAGCAGATCGAATGAGCAGTTCTTC. It encodes CASRSNEQFF.

The rearrangement links TRBV6-6 to TRBJ2-5; 7 bases agree with TRBD2. Germline CDR1 reads MNHNY; CDR2 reads SVGAGI (reference sequence). There are 15 residues in the CDR3. J gave up 5 bases and V 5 bases, and 11 bases lay outside the gene matches. CDR3: CASSLGLTTGETQYF. CDR3 nucleotide sequence: TGTGCCAGCAGTCTGGGACTAACTACCGGGGAGACCCAGTACTTC.

As for this clone: At one end, the junction sequence differs from germline, possibly due to a read error. This chain uses TRBV7-9 with TRBJ2-5; 7 bases are shared with TRBD1. The CDR3 spans 16 residues. Germline V CDR1 and CDR2: SEHNR, FQNEAQ (reference sequence). The CDR3 DNA follows: TGTTCCAGCAGCTTAGGGCAAAGGGGGCTCGGGGAGACCCAGTACTTC. Its translation is CSSSLGQRGLGETQYF.

The gene calls are TRBV15 and TRBJ2-1, with TRBD2 identical over 7 bases. This CDR3 has 14 residues. J lost 10 bases, V lost 1 base, and 7 bases had no gene match. Germline loops: CDR1 LNHNV, CDR2 YYDKDF (reference sequence). CDR3 DNA sequence: TGTGCCACCAGCAGAGTTGGGAGGGGCGGGGAGCAGTTCTTC. It is translated as CATSRVGRGGEQFF.

The V and J genes are TRBV2 and TRBJ1-4, with D possibly being TRBD1 (6 bases). CDR1 SNHLY and CDR2 FYNNEI come from the germline V gene. The V gene lost 2 bases and the J gene lost 0 bases, with 13 bases spanning the gap. The CDR3 consists of 17 residues. CDR3 region: CASSEQGLLATNEKLFF. As DNA, the CDR3 is TGTGCCAGCAGTGAACAGGGGCTCCTGGCAACTAATGAAAAACTGTTTTTT.

The chain employs TRBV19 and TRBJ2-7; D perhaps matches TRBD2 (6 bases). V was trimmed by 5 bases and J by 3 bases, leaving 20 bases between them. The CDR3 is made up of 16 amino acids. The germline CDR1 and CDR2 sequences are LNHDA and SQIVND (reference sequence). In DNA form, the CDR3 reads TGTGCCAGTAGTCTAGGGTCGGGCGGGACCCGCTACGAGCAGTACTTC. Translation: CASSLGSGGTRYEQYF.

The genes are TRBV5-1 and TRBJ2-2; 13 bases map to TRBD2. Germline trimming cut 1 base from V and 0 bases from J; bases unmatched to any gene: 6. This CDR3 has 19 residues. Per germline, CDR1 SGHRS and CDR2 YFSETQ. DNA of the CDR3: TGCGCCAGCAGCTTGCTGGGACTAGCGGGGATAACGAACACCGGGGAGCTGTTTTTT. It codes for CASSLLGLAGITNTGELFF.

The rearrangement joins TRBV28 to TRBJ1-5; the D gene is possibly TRBD1 (6 bases). Germline lookup yields CDR1 MDHEN and CDR2 SYDVKM. This CDR3 is built from 16 residues. Trimming shortened V by 6 bases and J by 0 bases, and 15 bases separated the two germline ends. The CDR3 nucleotides read TGTGCCAGCAGGGCCCCGAGGGGGACTAGCAATCAGCCCCAGCATTTT. Translation gives CASRAPRGTSNQPQHF.

The chain's CDR3 is CASSVLSGNTEAFF. The CDR3 DNA follows: TGTGCCAGTAGTGTCCTCTCGGGGAACACTGAAGCTTTCTTT. The chain recombines TRBV19 with TRBJ1-1; D unresolved. Germline V gives CDR1 LNHDA, CDR2 SQIVND (reference sequence). The ends were cut back, 5 bases at V and 1 base at J, with 11 bases in the middle. This CDR3 is 14 amino acids long.

The V call is TRBV7-6, the J call TRBJ2-1; D is possibly TRBD2 (5 bases). The CDR3 is 12 amino acids. CDR1 is SGHVS and CDR2 is FNYEAQ in the germline V gene. Trimming stripped 1 base from V and 10 bases from J, with 8 bases between. CDR3 nucleotides: TGTGCCAGCAGCTTAGGGAGGTCCGAGCAGTTCTTC. As protein: CASSLGRSEQFF.

The chain joins TRBV9 to TRBJ1-5; the D gene is possibly TRBD1 (5 bases). Germline CDR1 SGDLS, CDR2 YYNGEE. This CDR3 contains 17 residues. V was trimmed by 0 bases and J by 4 bases, leaving 17 bases between them. CDR3 DNA sequence: TGTGCCAGCAGCGTAGGTCCGCAAGGGGCTTGGAATCAGCCCCAGCATTTT. This encodes CASSVGPQGAWNQPQHF.

This chain uses TRBV6-5 with TRBJ1-1; TRBD1 matches 7 bases. The CDR3 runs to 11 residues. Trimming removed 5 bases from V and 11 bases from J; junction bases left unmatched: 5. CDR1 and CDR2 from the germline V gene are MNHEY and SVGAGI. The CDR3 sequence: CASSTTGKAFF. CDR3 DNA sequence: TGTGCCAGCAGTACGACAGGGAAGGCTTTCTTT.

This chain uses TRBV5-1 with TRBJ2-7, with 8 bases matching TRBD1. CDR3 size: 14 residues. Per the germline V gene, CDR1 is SGHRS and CDR2 is YFSETQ. Trimming removed 1 base from V and 7 bases from J; junction bases left unmatched: 7. CDR3 region: CASSLKGQGTEQYF. CDR3 in DNA: TGCGCCAGCAGCTTGAAAGGACAGGGAACTGAGCAGTACTTC.

The chain joins TRBV7-2 to TRBJ1-5; D gene ambiguous. V shed 4 bases and J shed 3 bases, with 7 bases lying between them. The germline V gene has CDR1 SGHTA and CDR2 FQGNSA. The CDR3 runs to 13 residues. CDR3 amino acids: CASSSRANQPQHF. As DNA, the CDR3 is TGTGCCAGCAGCTCGCGGGCCAATCAGCCCCAGCATTTT. The variable domain in full, completed from reference TRBV7-2 and TRBJ1-5, reads GAGVSQSPSNKVTEKGKDVELRCDPISGHTALYWYRQSLGQGLEFLIYFQGNSAPDKSGLPSDRFSAERTGGSVSTLTIQRTQQEDSAVYLCASSSRANQPQHFGDGTRLSIL.

V usage is TRBV12-5 and J usage is TRBJ2-2; D perhaps matches TRBD1 (6 bases). The CDR3 covers 17 residues. The germline V and J ends were trimmed by 6 bases and 2 bases, with 19 bases remaining between them. Per the germline V gene, CDR1 is LGHNT and CDR2 is FRNRAP. Here the CDR3 DNA reads TGTGCTAGTGGCTCTAACCCAACAGGGCCCAACACCGGGGAGCTGTTTTTT. This sequence encodes CASGSNPTGPNTGELFF.

This clone was observed a handful of times. This rearrangement joins TRBV7-2 to TRBJ2-1, with 10 bases fitting TRBD2. V gave up 5 bases and J gave up 5 bases; unmatched junction bases: 6. Per the germline V gene, CDR1 is SGHTA and CDR2 is FQGNSA. The CDR3 runs 15 residues. CDR3 coding DNA: TGTGCCAGCAGCCCGGGACTAGCGAAGAACAATGAGCAGTTCTTC. It yields the protein CASSPGLAKNNEQFF.

This clone has a handful of counts. The chain recombines TRBV5-6 with TRBJ2-3; 9 positions agree with TRBD1. Per germline, CDR1 SGHDT and CDR2 YYEEEE. The junction had 10 bases not matched to a gene; V was cut back by 4 bases and J by 1 base. The CDR3 sequence is 17 residues long. The CDR3 loop reads CASSLPPGQGRTDTQYF. The CDR3 bases are TGTGCCAGCAGCCTGCCCCCGGGACAGGGTCGCACAGATACGCAGTATTTT. Supplemented by reference TRBV5-6 and TRBJ2-3, the full variable domain reads DAGVTQSPTHLIKTRGQQVTLRCSPKSGHDTVSWYQQALGQGPQFIFQYYEEEERQRGNFPDRFSGHQFPNYSSELNVNALLLGDSALYLCASSLPPGQGRTDTQYFGPGTRLTVL.

This chain connects TRBV7-2 to TRBJ1-5; TRBD1 matches 8 bases. This CDR3 is 17 amino acids long. CDR1 is SGHTA and CDR2 is FQGNSA in the germline V gene. Losses at the gene ends were 1 base for V and 2 bases for J; bases not matched to a gene: 7. The CDR3 nucleotides are TGTGCCAGCAGCTTAGTTCCCAGGGGGCTTGGCAATCAGCCCCAGCATTTT. It is translated as CASSLVPRGLGNQPQHF. Filled out from reference TRBV7-2 and TRBJ1-5, the complete variable domain reads GAGVSQSPSNKVTEKGKDVELRCDPISGHTALYWYRQSLGQGLEFLIYFQGNSAPDKSGLPSDRFSAERTGGSVSTLTIQRTQQEDSAVYLCASSLVPRGLGNQPQHFGDGTRLSIL.